The 25 T cell receptor beta chains given below trace back to one sample, sequenced in a study of blood T cell repertoires in COVID-19. The assay was immunoSEQ multiplex PCR, and TCRdb's table has in-frame clones only and misses some. The repertoire includes some 210,000 clones, approximately 88% of them detected once, and 10% sits in the top ten. The sequenced material came from PBMCs or T cells enriched from blood (not recorded which). Source of these receptors: a man aged 18 to 35 with acute COVID-19.

This chain connects TRBV4-1 to TRBJ2-2; 8 nucleotides align to TRBD2. The CDR3 is made up of 16 amino acids. J gave up 3 bases and V 1 base, and 4 bases lay outside the gene matches. In germline, CDR1 is MGHRA, CDR2 YSYEKL. CDR3 loop: CASSQVYGRDTGELFF. The CDR3 nucleotides are TGCGCCAGCAGCCAAGTGTACGGGAGGGACACCGGGGAGCTGTTTTTT.

The J gene is TRBJ2-3, the V gene TRBV19, with 16 bases aligning to TRBD2. Germline values: CDR1 LNHDA, CDR2 SQIVND (reference sequence). V shed 5 bases and J 5 bases; nucleotides not matched to a gene: 10. The CDR3 length is 18 residues. The DNA for the CDR3 is TGTGCCAGTAGTCTCTCCGGGACTAGCGGGAGGGCCGGAGATACGCAGTATTTT. Its translation: CASSLSGTSGRAGDTQYF.

V and J are TRBV6-4 and TRBJ2-2, with 7 bases fitting TRBD1. Germline V gene lookup returns CDR1 MRHNA and CDR2 SNTAGT. The V and J ends lost 3 bases and 3 bases, in that order; junction bases with no gene match: 1. The CDR3 sequence is 14 residues long. Here the CDR3 reads CASSEDRDTGELFF. In nucleotides, the CDR3 is TGTGCCAGCAGTGAAGACAGGGACACCGGGGAGCTGTTTTTT.

V usage is TRBV28 and J usage is TRBJ1-5; D not resolved. CDR1 and CDR2 (germline): MDHEN, SYDVKM. Trimming removed 7 bases at V and 1 base at J, with 11 bases between. There are 14 residues in the CDR3. Here the CDR3 reads CASNPVLSNQPQHF. The DNA for the CDR3 is TGTGCCAGCAATCCAGTATTAAGCAATCAGCCCCAGCATTTT.

This clone was observed a single time. This sequence joins TRBV14 and TRBJ2-7; maybe TRBD1 (6 bases). Trimming took 2 bases from V and 6 from J, leaving 11 bases between them. This CDR3 contains 13 residues. CDR1 and CDR2 (germline): SGHDN, FVKESK. The CDR3: CASSQQQGSEQYF. CDR3 nucleotides: TGTGCCAGCAGCCAACAACAGGGAAGCGAGCAGTACTTC. The whole variable domain, filled in from reference TRBV14 and TRBJ2-7, reads EAGVTQFPSHSVIEKGQTVTLRCDPISGHDNLYWYRRVMGKEIKFLLHFVKESKQDESGMPNNRFLAERTGGTYSTLKVQPAELEDSGVYFCASSQQQGSEQYFGPGTRLTVT.

V gene TRBV3-1 (or the pseudogene TRBV3-2) combines with J gene TRBJ2-1; TRBD2 aligns across 8 bases. V dropped 3 bases and J dropped 2; count of bases not matched to a gene: 6. CDR3 length: 16 amino acids. CDR1 and CDR2 (germline): LGHDT, YNNKEL (reference sequence). The DNA for the CDR3 is TGTGCCAGCAGCCACCTTAGCGGGATTACCTACAATGAGCAGTTCTTC. It specifies CASSHLSGITYNEQFF.

CDR3 region: CASSVSGTPLSGANVLTF. The CDR3 bases are TGTGCCAGCAGCGTATCCGGGACACCCCTTTCTGGGGCCAACGTCCTGACTTTC. The chain has TRBV9 and TRBJ2-6, with a weak D call TRBD1 (6 bases). The ends were cut back, 1 base at V and 1 base at J, with 15 bases in the middle. Germline V CDR1 and CDR2: SGDLS, YYNGEE. This CDR3 comprises 18 residues. Supplemented by reference TRBV9 and TRBJ2-6, the full variable domain reads DSGVTQTPKHLITATGQRVTLRCSPRSGDLSVYWYQQSLDQGLQFLIQYYNGEERAKGNILERFSAQQFPDLHSELNLSSLELGDSALYFCASSVSGTPLSGANVLTFGAGSRLTVL.

V usage is TRBV13 and J usage is TRBJ2-2; TRBD2 might be the D (5 bases). The germline V gene has CDR1 PRHDT and CDR2 FYEKMQ (reference sequence). The CDR3 runs 19 residues. Trimming stripped 2 bases from V and 1 base from J, with 20 bases between. The DNA for the CDR3 is TGTGCCAGCAGCTTAATTACGAGACTCCGGGATTTGAACACCGGGGAGCTGTTTTTT. It encodes CASSLITRLRDLNTGELFF.

This sequence joins TRBV18 and TRBJ1-2, with a tentative D call TRBD1 (5 bases). V was cut by 3 bases and J by 0 bases, with 5 bases left in between. The CDR3 length is 13 residues. Germline CDR1 and CDR2: KGHSH and LQKENI. This CDR3 is CASSPGPNYGYTF. DNA for the CDR3: TGTGCCAGCTCACCGGGGCCTAACTATGGCTACACCTTC. Combining the CDR3 with reference TRBV18 and TRBJ1-2 gives the whole variable domain NAGVMQNPRHLVRRRGQEARLRCSPMKGHSHVYWYRQLPEEGLKFMVYLQKENIIDESGMPKERFSAEFPKEGPSILRIQQVVRGDSAAYFCASSPGPNYGYTFGSGTRLTVV.

This chain connects TRBV9 to TRBJ1-1, with D tentatively TRBD1 (5 bases). The CDR3 length is 15 residues. V gave up 0 bases and J gave up 7 bases, with 16 bases separating them. Germline-derived CDR1 and CDR2 are SGDLS and YYNGEE. The CDR3 here is CASSVVPRVDGEAFF. In DNA, the CDR3 is TGTGCCAGCAGCGTAGTGCCCAGGGTTGACGGTGAAGCTTTCTTT.

The chain links TRBV21-1 to TRBJ2-7; the table assigns TRBD1, which was not confirmed against the DNA. TRBV21-1 is described as a pseudogene. This CDR3 has 11 residues. The CDR3 coding sequence is TGTGCCAGCGGCCGCTCCTACGAGCAGTACTTC. Translating it yields CASGRSYEQYF.

The sample holds a few counts of this clone. This sequence joins TRBV30 and TRBJ1-6, with 7 nucleotides matching TRBD1. The germline V gene encodes CDR1 GTSNPN and CDR2 SVGIG (reference sequence). CDR3 length equals 14 residues. Unmatched junction bases numbered 8, after V lost 2 bases and J lost 10 bases. The CDR3 DNA reads as TGTGCCTGGAGTCAACAGGGGAACGGATCACCCCTCCACTTT. It translates to CAWSQQGNGSPLHF.

V is TRBV3-1 (or the pseudogene TRBV3-2) and J is TRBJ1-2; 10 positions agree with TRBD1. Germline lookup yields CDR1 LGHDT and CDR2 YNNKEL (reference sequence). V was clipped by 10 bases and J by 2 bases; unmatched bases: 1. This CDR3 is 12 amino acids long. For the CDR3, the DNA is TGTGCCACGGGACAGGGGAACTATGGCTACACCTTC. Translating gives CATGQGNYGYTF.

Only one count was recorded for this clone. The CDR3 region is CASSPLDSNTEAFF. The DNA for the CDR3 is TGTGCCAGCAGCCCGTTAGACAGTAACACTGAAGCTTTCTTT. V is TRBV7-8 and J is TRBJ1-1; a possible D gene is TRBD1 (5 bases). CDR3 length: 14 amino acids. V lost 5 bases, J lost 2 bases, and 12 bases lay in between. Germline CDR1 reads SGHVS; CDR2 reads FQNEAQ. Drawing the rest from reference TRBV7-8 and TRBJ1-1, the complete variable domain is GAGVSQSPRYKVAKRGQDVALRCDPISGHVSLFWYQQALGQGPEFLTYFQNEAQLDKSGLPSDRFFAERPEGSVSTLKIQRTQQEDSAVYLCASSPLDSNTEAFFGQGTRLTVV.

The chain joins TRBV10-1 to TRBJ2-7; 9 bases agree with TRBD1. With V trimmed by 8 bases and J by 5 bases, 10 bases remained unmatched. The CDR3 consists of 14 residues. Germline V gene lookup returns CDR1 WNHNN and CDR2 SYGVQD (reference sequence). The CDR3 spells CASRGDRESDEQYF. CDR3 DNA: TGCGCCAGCCGAGGGGACAGGGAAAGCGACGAGCAGTACTTC.

J is TRBJ2-7 and V is TRBV28, with D maybe TRBD2 (6 bases). CDR1 is MDHEN, CDR2 SYDVKM, per germline. The CDR3 has 16 amino acids. Trimming removed 5 bases at V and 4 bases at J, with 21 bases between. CDR3 DNA sequence: TGTGCCAGCAGTCCCCCTAGAGGAGGGAGAACTTACGAGCAGTACTTC. Encoded protein: CASSPPRGGRTYEQYF.

The rearrangement links TRBV4-2 to TRBJ2-1; 8 nucleotides match TRBD1. CDR1 is LGHNA, CDR2 YNFKEQ, per germline. Unmatched junction bases numbered 18, after V lost 5 bases and J lost 9 bases. The CDR3 is 17 amino acids. In DNA form, the CDR3 reads TGTGCCAGCAGCACATCCCAGGGGGCATTGGTCGTCGGTGAGCAGTTCTTC. Translation: CASSTSQGALVVGEQFF.

This clone was observed a handful of times. The rearrangement uses TRBV2 and TRBJ2-2, with D uncertain. This CDR3 comprises 13 residues. Trimming shortened V by 2 bases and J by 4 bases, and 5 bases separated the two germline ends. CDR1 and CDR2 (germline): SNHLY, FYNNEI. The CDR3 region has the DNA TGTGCCAGCAGTGAATCTGTCACCGGGGAGCTGTTTTTT. This translates into CASSESVTGELFF. The full variable domain, in which reference TRBV2 and TRBJ2-2 provide the parts outside the CDR3, is EPEVTQTPSHQVTQMGQEVILRCVPISNHLYFYWYRQILGQKVEFLVSFYNNEISEKSEIFDDQFSVERPDGSNFTLKIRSTKLEDSAMYFCASSESVTGELFFGEGSRLTVL.

The rearrangement uses TRBV6-5 and TRBJ2-3; tentatively, D is TRBD1 (6 bases). This CDR3 has 13 amino acids. The V end was cut by 6 bases, the J end by 6 bases, with 13 bases between. Germline CDR1 MNHEY, CDR2 SVGAGI. The CDR3 spells CASSRQVRDTQYF. CDR3 in DNA: TGTGCCAGCAGCCGACAGGTTCGGGATACGCAGTATTTT.

The V call is TRBV7-2, the J call TRBJ2-1; 8 bases are a match to TRBD2. The CDR3 runs 16 residues. Germline CDR1 is SGHTA and CDR2 is FQGNSA. V was clipped by 3 bases and J by 3 bases; unmatched bases: 7. CDR3 residues: CASSFSSGRVYNEQFF. CDR3 DNA sequence: TGTGCCAGCAGCTTCTCGAGCGGGAGAGTCTACAATGAGCAGTTCTTC. Combining the CDR3 with reference TRBV7-2 and TRBJ2-1 gives the whole variable domain GAGVSQSPSNKVTEKGKDVELRCDPISGHTALYWYRQSLGQGLEFLIYFQGNSAPDKSGLPSDRFSAERTGGSVSTLTIQRTQQEDSAVYLCASSFSSGRVYNEQFFGPGTRLTVL.

This clone was seen only a few times. The chain recombines TRBV3-1 (or the pseudogene TRBV3-2) with TRBJ1-4; D not resolved. Germline V lookup: CDR1 LGHDT, CDR2 YNNKEL (reference sequence). V lost 2 bases and J lost 2, with 9 bases in between. The CDR3 consists of 15 residues. This CDR3 is CASSQLYTTNEKLFF. The CDR3 DNA is TGTGCCAGCAGCCAATTATACACGACTAATGAAAAACTGTTTTTT.

This clone came up a few times. This chain uses TRBV5-1 with TRBJ2-7; no reliable D call. Germline assignment: CDR1 SGHRS and CDR2 YFSETQ. The CDR3 is 17 residues long. V was trimmed by 0 bases and J by 0 bases, leaving 16 bases between them. CDR3 amino acids: CASSLADRVYYSYEQYF. The DNA for the CDR3 is TGCGCCAGCAGCTTGGCCGATCGGGTTTACTACTCCTACGAGCAGTACTTC.

The chain carries TRBV28 and TRBJ1-2, with a weak D call TRBD1 (5 bases). Trimming removed 5 bases from V and 7 bases from J, with 20 bases in between. This CDR3 contains 15 residues. Germline V gives CDR1 MDHEN, CDR2 SYDVKM. This CDR3 reads CASSPNPSWGVGYTF. For the CDR3, the DNA is TGTGCCAGCAGTCCTAACCCCTCCTGGGGGGTTGGCTACACCTTC.

The chain carries TRBV12-3 or TRBV12-4 and TRBJ1-5, with D uncertain. CDR3 length: 13 amino acids. V was shortened by 6 bases and J by 6 bases, with 12 bases between the two germline ends. The CDR3 is CASSPRSSQPQHF. CDR3 sequence (DNA): TGTGCCAGCAGCCCTAGATCCAGTCAGCCCCAGCATTTT.

The J gene is TRBJ2-1, the V gene TRBV9; D might be TRBD2 (5 bases). Between the trimmed V and J ends, which lost 1 base and 6 bases, there was a span of 8 bases. The CDR3 has 13 residues. The V gene's germline CDR1 is SGDLS and CDR2 YYNGEE. CDR3 DNA: TGTGCCAGCAGCGTAAACGGAGGCAATGAGCAGTTCTTC. Encoded protein: CASSVNGGNEQFF.